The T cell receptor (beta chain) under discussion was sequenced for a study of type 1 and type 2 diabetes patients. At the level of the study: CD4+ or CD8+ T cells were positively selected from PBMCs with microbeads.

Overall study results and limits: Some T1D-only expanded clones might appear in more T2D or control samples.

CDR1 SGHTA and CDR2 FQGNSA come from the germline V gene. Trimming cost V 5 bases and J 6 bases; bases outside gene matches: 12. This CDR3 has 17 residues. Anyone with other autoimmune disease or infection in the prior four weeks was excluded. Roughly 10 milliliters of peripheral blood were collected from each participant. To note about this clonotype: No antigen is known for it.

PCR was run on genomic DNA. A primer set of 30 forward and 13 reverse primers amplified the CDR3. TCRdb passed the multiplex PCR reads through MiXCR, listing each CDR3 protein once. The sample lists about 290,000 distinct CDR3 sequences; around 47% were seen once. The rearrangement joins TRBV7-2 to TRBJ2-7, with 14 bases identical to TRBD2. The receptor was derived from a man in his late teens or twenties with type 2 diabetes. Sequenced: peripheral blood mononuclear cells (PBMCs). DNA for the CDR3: TGTGCCAGCAGCCTCGGTAGCGGGACTAGCGGGAGTCGCGAGCAGTACTTC. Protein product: CASSLGSGTSGSREQYF.